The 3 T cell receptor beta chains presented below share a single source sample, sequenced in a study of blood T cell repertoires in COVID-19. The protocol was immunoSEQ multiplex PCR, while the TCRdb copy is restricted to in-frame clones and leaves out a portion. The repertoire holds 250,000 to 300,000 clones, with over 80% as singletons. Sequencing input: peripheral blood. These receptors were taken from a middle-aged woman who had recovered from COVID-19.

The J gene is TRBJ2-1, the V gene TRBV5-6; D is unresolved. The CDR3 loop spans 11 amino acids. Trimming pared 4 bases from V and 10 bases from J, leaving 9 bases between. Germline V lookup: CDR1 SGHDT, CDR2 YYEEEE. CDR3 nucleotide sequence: TGTGCCAGCAGCGTCAGGCGCGAGCAGTTCTTC. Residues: CASSVRREQFF. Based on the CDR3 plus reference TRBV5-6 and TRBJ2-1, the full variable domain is DAGVTQSPTHLIKTRGQQVTLRCSPKSGHDTVSWYQQALGQGPQFIFQYYEEEERQRGNFPDRFSGHQFPNYSSELNVNALLLGDSALYLCASSVRREQFFGPGTRLTVL.

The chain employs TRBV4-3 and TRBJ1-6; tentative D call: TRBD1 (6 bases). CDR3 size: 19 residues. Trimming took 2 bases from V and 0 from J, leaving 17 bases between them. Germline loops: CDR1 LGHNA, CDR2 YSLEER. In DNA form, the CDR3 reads TGCGCCAGCAGCCAATCCTACAGGGCCGTAGGCTCCTATAATTCACCCCTCCACTTT. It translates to CASSQSYRAVGSYNSPLHF.

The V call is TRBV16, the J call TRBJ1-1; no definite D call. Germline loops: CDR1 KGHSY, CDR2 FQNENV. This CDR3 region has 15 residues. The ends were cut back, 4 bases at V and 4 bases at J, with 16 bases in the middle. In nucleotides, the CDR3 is TGTGCCAGCAGCCCCTATTTGGGTGAGGTCACTGAAGCTTTCTTT. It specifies CASSPYLGEVTEAFF.